Each of the 25 T cell receptor beta chains below was sequenced from the same sample in a study of T cells after yellow fever vaccination. TCRdb called the 5' RACE reads again in MiXCR, with one record for every CDR3 protein. This sample has about 140,000 distinct CDR3 sequences, with less than 8.5% found just once. This sample comprised CD4+ T cells sorted from PBMCs, obtained 10 days after the yellow fever booster vaccination. Receptor source: a man aged 25 to 45 who received the YFV17D yellow fever vaccine.

This clonotype was observed at least ten times. The chain links TRBV29-1 to TRBJ1-5; 8 nucleotides line up with TRBD1. The junction had 8 bases not matched to a gene; V was cut back by 4 bases and J by 3 bases. CDR3 length: 15 amino acids. Germline V CDR1 and CDR2: SQVTM, ANQGSEA. CDR3: CSVGIGQGANQPQHF. In DNA, the CDR3 is TGCAGCGTTGGTATCGGACAGGGTGCCAATCAGCCCCAGCATTTT.

This clonotype has only a few counts. The CDR3 sequence: CASSLASGNEQFF. As DNA, the CDR3 is TGTGCCAGCAGCTTGGCCAGTGGGAATGAGCAGTTCTTC. V usage is TRBV7-9 and J usage is TRBJ2-1; D gene uncertain. This CDR3 has 13 amino acids. CDR1 and CDR2 (germline): SEHNR, FQNEAQ (reference sequence). Trimming stripped 3 bases from V and 7 bases from J, with 10 bases between.

This clonotype came up many times. The genes are TRBV5-1 and TRBJ1-2; tentatively, D is TRBD1 (5 bases). The CDR3 loop spans 14 amino acids. Trimming stripped 0 bases from V and 4 bases from J, with 10 bases between. Germline CDR1 is SGHRS and CDR2 is YFSETQ. This CDR3 reads CASSLGQGLYGYTF. CDR3 nucleotides: TGCGCCAGCAGCTTGGGCCAGGGCCTCTATGGCTACACCTTC.

This clonotype has a count of ten or more. The V and J genes are TRBV10-3 and TRBJ2-2; no clear D. The V end lost 7 bases, the J end lost 2 bases, and 11 bases lay between the germline ends. The CDR3 contains 14 residues. The V gene's germline CDR1 is ENHRY and CDR2 SYGVKD. CDR3 loop: CAITSDFNTGELFF. The CDR3 DNA sequence: TGTGCCATCACAAGTGATTTTAACACCGGGGAGCTGTTTTTT.

This clonotype was observed a few times. This rearrangement joins TRBV7-2 to TRBJ2-3, with D perhaps matching TRBD2 (6 bases). Germline CDR1 and CDR2: SGHTA and FQGNSA. V was cut by 1 base and J by 1 base, with 9 bases left in between. The CDR3 extends over 15 amino acids. CDR3 sequence reads: CASSLDPGGTDTQYF. Here the CDR3 DNA reads TGTGCCAGCAGCTTAGATCCGGGGGGCACAGATACGCAGTATTTT.

This clonotype was found many times. V usage is TRBV18 and J usage is TRBJ2-7, with D perhaps matching TRBD1 (6 bases). Germline V gene data show CDR1 as KGHSH and CDR2 as LQKENI. V shed 7 bases and J shed 7 bases, with 23 bases lying between them. The CDR3 covers 15 residues. CDR3 nucleotide sequence: TGTGCCAGCTTCACAGGGACGGGCCTTTTCGAGGAGCAGTACTTC. Translation: CASFTGTGLFEEQYF.

This clonotype was seen ten or more times. The J gene is TRBJ1-5, the V gene TRBV7-2; D ambiguous. Trimming stripped 5 bases from V and 0 bases from J, with 8 bases between. The CDR3 length is 14 residues. In germline, CDR1 is SGHTA, CDR2 FQGNSA. The CDR3, as DNA: TGTGCCAGCAGCGAACGGTTTAGCAATCAGCCCCAGCATTTT. Translation: CASSERFSNQPQHF. Combining the CDR3 with reference TRBV7-2 and TRBJ1-5 gives the whole variable domain GAGVSQSPSNKVTEKGKDVELRCDPISGHTALYWYRQSLGQGLEFLIYFQGNSAPDKSGLPSDRFSAERTGGSVSTLTIQRTQQEDSAVYLCASSERFSNQPQHFGDGTRLSIL.

This clonotype was detected ten times or more. The chain joins TRBV12-3 or TRBV12-4 to TRBJ2-4, with D unclear. CDR3 length equals 14 residues. The germline V and J ends were trimmed by 5 bases and 5 bases, with 13 bases remaining between them. The CDR3 here is CASSLLGGENIQYF. In DNA, the CDR3 is TGTGCCAGCAGTCTGTTGGGCGGTGAAAACATTCAGTACTTC.

This clonotype has at least ten counts. The chain links TRBV7-9 to TRBJ2-5; weak D call: TRBD2 (6 bases). This CDR3 spans 17 amino acids. From germline, CDR1 is SEHNR and CDR2 FQNEAQ (reference sequence). The ends were cut back, 1 base at V and 3 bases at J, with 18 bases in the middle. This chain's CDR3 is CASSLGIAADAEETQYF. In DNA, the CDR3 is TGTGCCAGCAGCTTAGGGATAGCGGCCGATGCTGAAGAGACCCAGTACTTC.

The rearrangement joins TRBV7-2 to TRBJ2-7; no clear D gene. Per germline, CDR1 SGHTA and CDR2 FQGNSA. V lost 2 bases and J lost 6, with 8 bases in between. This CDR3 has 12 residues. CDR3 region: CASSLNMAEQYF. Here the CDR3 DNA reads TGTGCCAGCAGCTTAAATATGGCCGAGCAGTACTTC.

Remarks on this clonotype: A read error may explain this, as a much larger clone is one base away. CDR3: CSAPNPNETQYF. CDR3 coding DNA: TGCAGTGCCCCAAACCCCAACGAGACCCAGTACTTC. This sequence joins TRBV20-1 and TRBJ2-5; D unclear. Germline CDR1 reads DFQATT; CDR2 reads SNEGSKA (reference sequence). The CDR3 covers 12 residues. Trimming pared 6 bases from V and 5 bases from J, leaving 13 bases between.

A note on this clonotype: This clone may be a read error of a much larger clone one base away. This rearrangement joins TRBV27 to TRBJ1-6; no reliable D call. From germline, CDR1 is MNHEY and CDR2 SMNVEV (reference sequence). The CDR3 covers 16 residues. Trimming took 5 bases from V and 9 from J, leaving 20 bases between them. The CDR3 bases are TGTGCCAGCAGTATTACCTCCCGGGGTTTTAGTTCACCCCTCCACTTT. Translated, it gives CASSITSRGFSSPLHF.

This clonotype was detected many times. This chain's CDR3 is CASSEPGTYGYTF. The CDR3 nucleotides read TGTGCCAGCAGTGAACCCGGGACGTATGGCTACACCTTC. The chain is built from TRBV25-1 and TRBJ1-2; TRBD1 is a possible D gene (5 bases). V lost 2 bases and J 5 bases, leaving 9 bases between the germline ends. The CDR3 consists of 13 residues. CDR1 MGHDK and CDR2 SYGVNS come from the germline V gene.

The chain joins TRBV23-1 to TRBJ2-7; 8 bases are shared with TRBD2. TRBV23-1 is an ORF, with its function uncertain. The trim removed 9 bases at V and 3 bases at J, leaving 10 bases unmatched. CDR3 length: 14 residues. CDR3 sequence reads: CASRSSAGGYEQYF. The CDR3 nucleotides are TGCGCCAGTCGCTCCTCGGCGGGGGGCTACGAGCAGTACTTC.

There are many counts of this clonotype. The chain combines TRBV5-1 with TRBJ1-4; TRBD1 matches at 8 bases. Unmatched junction bases numbered 5, after V lost 6 bases and J lost 4 bases. Germline CDR1 is SGHRS and CDR2 is YFSETQ. This CDR3 is built from 14 residues. The CDR3 nucleotides are TGCGCCAGCAACACAGGGGGAAATAATGAAAAACTGTTTTTT. It encodes CASNTGGNNEKLFF.

This clonotype came up many times. The chain recombines TRBV12-3 or TRBV12-4 with TRBJ2-5, with D perhaps matching TRBD1 (5 bases). V shed 4 bases and J shed 2 bases, with 8 bases lying between them. CDR3 length: 13 amino acids. The CDR3 bases are TGTGCCAGCAGTTGGAGACAGCAAGAGACCCAGTACTTC. The encoded protein is CASSWRQQETQYF.

This clonotype came up once. A much larger clone lies one base from this, so it may be a read error. DNA of the CDR3: TGTGCCAGCAGCTTACGACCGCAGAATGAGCAGTTCTTC. It yields the protein CASSLRPQNEQFF. This rearrangement joins TRBV7-8 to TRBJ2-1; D not resolved. Trimming removed 2 bases from V and 7 bases from J, with 9 bases in between. Germline V lookup: CDR1 SGHVS, CDR2 FQNEAQ. The CDR3 contains 13 residues. The full variable domain, with the rest looked up from reference TRBV7-8 and TRBJ2-1, is GAGVSQSPRYKVAKRGQDVALRCDPISGHVSLFWYQQALGQGPEFLTYFQNEAQLDKSGLPSDRFFAERPEGSVSTLKIQRTQQEDSAVYLCASSLRPQNEQFFGPGTRLTVL.

The table lists this clonotype with a few counts. The gene calls are TRBV5-1 and TRBJ1-4, with 11 nucleotides matching TRBD1. Looked up from germline, CDR1 is SGHRS and CDR2 is YFSETQ. The V segment lost 3 bases and the J segment 8 bases; nucleotides outside the gene matches: 12. The CDR3 covers 17 residues. The CDR3 protein is CASSYRPPGTGGEKLFF. The CDR3 nucleotides are TGCGCCAGCAGCTATCGACCCCCCGGGACAGGGGGAGAAAAACTGTTTTTT.

This clonotype came up many times. This chain uses TRBV5-1 with TRBJ2-3, with D possibly being TRBD1 or TRBD2 (6 bases each). Trimming left V 3 bases short and J 2 bases short, with 13 bases between. The CDR3 is 15 residues long. Per germline, CDR1 SGHRS and CDR2 YFSETQ. In DNA, the CDR3 is TGCGCCAGCAGCTGGGGGGACACCTACACAGATACGCAGTATTTT. This codes for CASSWGDTYTDTQYF.

The chain combines TRBV11-2 with TRBJ1-4; D is undetermined. Germline loops: CDR1 SGHAT, CDR2 FQNNGV. Trimming took 4 bases from V and 6 from J, leaving 15 bases between them. The CDR3 length is 15 residues. The CDR3 DNA follows: TGTGCCAGCAGCTCGAATGGAGAGGCAGATGAAAAACTGTTTTTT. Protein sequence: CASSSNGEADEKLFF.

This clonotype was found many times. The V call is TRBV6-1, the J call TRBJ2-3, with a tentative D call TRBD1 (7 bases). CDR3 length: 14 amino acids. The V and J ends lost 6 bases and 6 bases respectively, with 16 bases between them. CDR1 MNHNS and CDR2 SASEGT come from the germline V gene. As DNA, the CDR3 is TGTGCCAGCAGGAAGACTCCAGGGGGGGATACGCAGTATTTT. It translates to CASRKTPGGDTQYF.

CDR3 region: CAWRQTGGTDTQYF. In DNA, the CDR3 is TGTGCCTGGAGACAGACAGGGGGTACAGATACGCAGTATTTT. The genes are TRBV30 and TRBJ2-3; 9 positions match TRBD1. V dropped 3 bases and J dropped 3; count of bases not matched to a gene: 4. From germline, CDR1 is GTSNPN and CDR2 SVGIG (reference sequence). This CDR3 spans 14 amino acids.

The genes are TRBV19 and TRBJ2-4, with 11 bases that match TRBD1. The V and J ends lost 5 bases and 9 bases, in that order; junction bases with no gene match: 9. From germline, CDR1 is LNHDA and CDR2 SQIVND (reference sequence). The CDR3 runs to 15 residues. The CDR3 is CASSFGQGALGIQYF. The DNA of the CDR3 is TGTGCCAGTAGTTTCGGACAGGGGGCCTTAGGCATTCAGTACTTC.

There are many counts of this clonotype. The J gene is TRBJ2-7, the V gene TRBV20-1; 10 nucleotides agree with TRBD1. The CDR3 extends over 15 amino acids. The junction had 10 bases not matched to a gene; V was cut back by 5 bases and J by 3 bases. The germline CDR1 and CDR2 sequences are DFQATT and SNEGSKA (reference sequence). This CDR3 reads CSAGSPGQGSYEQYF. CDR3 sequence (DNA): TGCAGTGCTGGGAGCCCGGGACAGGGGAGCTACGAGCAGTACTTC.

The genes are TRBV18 and TRBJ1-1; possibly TRBD1 for D (6 bases). Germline values: CDR1 KGHSH, CDR2 LQKENI. The CDR3 covers 16 residues. V was clipped by 3 bases and J by 1 base, with 15 bases between them. In DNA form, the CDR3 reads TGTGCCAGCTCACCCCAGGGGACGCAAGGGAACACTGAAGCTTTCTTT. This translates into CASSPQGTQGNTEAFF.